These 14 T cell receptor beta chains originate from one sample sequenced in a study of blood T cell repertoires in COVID-19. The repertoire was sequenced with immunoSEQ multiplex PCR; TCRdb's copy has only in-frame clones and lacks some. This sample has under 250,000 clones, with approximately 85% found just once. The material sequenced was PBMCs or T cells enriched from blood (not recorded which). The receptor set was obtained from a woman in her forties or fifties with acute COVID-19.

The rearrangement uses TRBV6-2 or TRBV6-3 and TRBJ1-5; possibly TRBD1 for D (6 bases). Trimming removed 0 bases at V and 1 base at J, with 13 bases between. The CDR3 spans 17 residues. The germline gives CDR1 MNHEY, CDR2 SVGEGT. The CDR3 DNA reads TGTGCCAGCAGTTACTCGATTGGACAGCGGAGCAATCAGCCCCAGCATTTT. It is translated as CASSYSIGQRSNQPQHF.

This clone occurred a few times. The V and J genes are TRBV7-2 and TRBJ1-1, with D hard to call. Germline CDR1 reads SGHTA; CDR2 reads FQGNSA. V shed 2 bases and J shed 12 bases, with 22 bases lying between them. This CDR3 is built from 15 residues. The CDR3 spells CASSLNPGPEVVTFF. For the CDR3, the DNA is TGTGCCAGCAGCTTAAATCCAGGTCCGGAGGTTGTAACTTTCTTT.

This clone appeared once. The chain employs TRBV28 and TRBJ1-6; D gene uncertain. The V end was cut by 6 bases, the J end by 6 bases, with 9 bases between. Germline V CDR1 and CDR2: MDHEN, SYDVKM. This CDR3 region has 13 residues. CDR3 DNA: TGTGCCAGCAGCGGAGGTATTAATTCACCCCTCCACTTT. It encodes CASSGGINSPLHF.

The V gene is TRBV10-3, the J gene TRBJ2-3; 8 nucleotides match TRBD1. Losses at the gene ends were 5 bases for V and 3 bases for J; bases not matched to a gene: 7. The CDR3 is 15 residues long. Looked up from germline, CDR1 is ENHRY and CDR2 is SYGVKD. CDR3 coding DNA: TGTGCCATCAGTCAAGGACAGGGTGGGACAGATACGCAGTATTTT. Residues: CAISQGQGGTDTQYF.

V and J are TRBV6-2 or TRBV6-3 and TRBJ2-7, with a possible D match to TRBD1 (6 bases). Trimming cost V 2 bases and J 0 bases, with 11 bases left between them. The CDR3 is 15 amino acids. The germline V gene has CDR1 MNHEY and CDR2 SVGEGT. The CDR3 reads CASSYRGTTSYEQYF. The CDR3 DNA follows: TGTGCCAGCAGTTACAGGGGGACAACCTCCTACGAGCAGTACTTC.

The J gene is TRBJ2-5, the V gene TRBV7-2, with 12 bases that match TRBD2. The CDR3 runs to 16 residues. Germline V gives CDR1 SGHTA, CDR2 FQGNSA. V shed 5 bases and J 5 bases; nucleotides not matched to a gene: 9. CDR3 in DNA: TGTGCCAGCAGCGGGCGGACTAGCGGGGCTAGGGAGACCCAGTACTTC. It encodes CASSGRTSGARETQYF.

The rearrangement joins TRBV4-3 to TRBJ1-1; the D is unclear. Germline loops: CDR1 LGHNA, CDR2 YSLEER. V was pared by 4 bases and J by 4 bases, with 7 bases between. This CDR3 contains 12 residues. As DNA, the CDR3 is TGCGCCAGCAGCCGCGGAAGCACTGAAGCTTTCTTT. This sequence encodes CASSRGSTEAFF.

The chain employs TRBV11-2 and TRBJ2-3; tentative D call: TRBD2 (7 bases). Trimming stripped 10 bases from V and 8 bases from J, with 22 bases between. Germline V lookup: CDR1 SGHAT, CDR2 FQNNGV. The CDR3 is made up of 14 amino acids. DNA for the CDR3: TGTGCCACTAACGGGGGGCCAGGGAAAGGTACGCAGTATTTT. Translating gives CATNGGPGKGTQYF. Filled out from reference TRBV11-2 and TRBJ2-3, the complete variable domain reads EAGVAQSPRYKIIEKRQSVAFWCNPISGHATLYWYQQILGQGPKLLIQFQNNGVVDDSQLPKDRFSAERLKGVDSTLKIQPAKLEDSAVYLCATNGGPGKGTQYFGPGTRLTVL.

V and J are TRBV19 and TRBJ2-7, with 11 bases matching TRBD1. The CDR3 runs 15 residues. CDR1 and CDR2 (germline): LNHDA, SQIVND (reference sequence). V dropped 7 bases and J dropped 2; count of bases not matched to a gene: 7. For the CDR3, the DNA is TGTGCCAGTACCCAAGGGGGACAGGGGGCCTACGAGCAGTACTTC. Translated: CASTQGGQGAYEQYF.

The chain uses TRBV7-9 and TRBJ1-1; 7 bases match TRBD1. The CDR3 runs to 12 residues. CDR1 SEHNR and CDR2 FQNEAQ come from the germline V gene (reference sequence). The junction had 5 bases not matched to a gene; V was cut back by 4 bases and J by 9 bases. CDR3 in DNA: TGTGCCAGCAGCTCCCCGACAGGGAAAGCTTTCTTT. Its translation: CASSSPTGKAFF.

The chain carries TRBV5-1 and TRBJ1-4; D remains ambiguous. Trimming cost V 1 base and J 6 bases, with 13 bases left between them. The V gene's germline CDR1 is SGHRS and CDR2 YFSETQ. The CDR3 covers 15 residues. The CDR3 spells CASSLLGNGDEKLFF. CDR3 DNA: TGCGCCAGCAGCTTGTTGGGGAACGGGGATGAAAAACTGTTTTTT.

The chain joins TRBV30 to TRBJ1-1; D uncertain. Germline V gene lookup returns CDR1 GTSNPN and CDR2 SVGIG (reference sequence). The CDR3 consists of 13 residues. Deletions cut 0 bases from V and 1 base from J, with 6 bases between. CDR3 sequence reads: CAWSVYRNTEAFF. The CDR3 DNA reads TGTGCCTGGAGTGTATACAGGAACACTGAAGCTTTCTTT.

V usage is TRBV30 and J usage is TRBJ1-2, with 8 nucleotides matching TRBD1. With 0 bases clipped from V and 9 bases from J, the junction kept 6 bases outside the gene matches. The V gene's germline CDR1 is GTSNPN and CDR2 SVGIG (reference sequence). CDR3 length: 13 residues. CDR3 sequence reads: CAWSVQGVRSYTF. The CDR3 bases are TGTGCCTGGAGTGTACAGGGGGTGAGAAGCTACACCTTC.

This clone was found a few times. J is TRBJ2-7 and V is TRBV25-1; D is ambiguous. V was trimmed by 8 bases and J by 3 bases, leaving 14 bases between them. The germline V gene encodes CDR1 MGHDK and CDR2 SYGVNS. This CDR3 has 13 residues. The CDR3 sequence: CASVPDTLYEQYF. DNA for the CDR3: TGTGCCAGCGTACCCGACACCCTCTACGAGCAGTACTTC.